A single sample is the source of the 25 T cell receptor beta chains below, sequenced in a study of beta chain features in type 1 diabetes (dated by TCRdb to between 2017 and 2018). Library generation was performed with the immunoSEQ multiplex PCR assay. The High Capacity cDNA Reverse Transcription Kit was used to reverse transcribe all of the isolated RNA, meaning that expressed TCRB transcripts were what got sequenced. The immuneACCESS repertoire file appears here via TCRdb, limited to in-frame rearrangements. These files lack a portion of the clones; in checked studies, under half of the deficit traces to unresolved V genes, and the cause of the others is not known. The sample yields about 140,000 clones; about 9.7% were counted once. The biggest ten clones account for nearly 0.65% of the sample. The sequenced sample was central memory CD4+ T cells from blood. Every receptor here comes from a woman in her thirties or forties in good health.

The chain has TRBV5-4 and TRBJ1-1; D gene ambiguous. The germline V gene has CDR1 SGHNT and CDR2 YYREEE (reference sequence). V lost 2 bases and J lost 1, with 6 bases in between. The CDR3 runs to 13 residues. DNA of the CDR3: TGTGCCAGCAGCTTTAGAGGGAACACTGAAGCTTTCTTT. It encodes CASSFRGNTEAFF.

This chain joins TRBV5-1 and TRBJ2-7; TRBD2 matches 10 bases. The CDR3 is 16 amino acids. V was clipped by 4 bases and J by 7 bases; unmatched bases: 14. Germline V gene lookup returns CDR1 SGHRS and CDR2 YFSETQ. The CDR3: CASSTEIAGGSREQYF. As DNA, the CDR3 is TGCGCCAGCAGCACGGAAATAGCGGGGGGCTCTCGGGAGCAGTACTTC.

The chain carries TRBV7-2 and TRBJ2-7; TRBD1 matches at 11 bases. The CDR3 runs to 15 residues. Germline CDR1 reads SGHTA; CDR2 reads FQGNSA. The J segment lost 0 bases and the V segment lost 7 bases, leaving 5 bases of the junction unmatched. CDR3: CASTRGTGGSYEQYF. In DNA form, the CDR3 reads TGTGCCAGCACCCGAGGGACAGGGGGCTCCTACGAGCAGTACTTC.

This clone has more than one count but fewer than ten. CDR3 loop: CSVNTGTSGGARQFF. CDR3 sequence (DNA): TGCAGCGTCAATACCGGGACTAGCGGGGGGGCCCGGCAGTTCTTC. The chain joins TRBV29-1 to TRBJ2-1; TRBD2 agrees at 16 bases. Germline V gene lookup returns CDR1 SQVTM and CDR2 ANQGSEA. V gave up 6 bases and J gave up 12 bases; unmatched junction bases: 11. This CDR3 is 15 amino acids long.

V is TRBV9 and J is TRBJ2-2, with 7 nucleotides matching TRBD2. V lost 2 bases and J lost 6; bases outside the gene matches: 7. Looked up from germline, CDR1 is SGDLS and CDR2 is YYNGEE. This CDR3 spans 15 amino acids. The CDR3 here is CASSVGGVGAGELFF. For the CDR3, the DNA is TGTGCCAGCAGCGTGGGGGGGGTGGGAGCCGGGGAGCTGTTTTTT.

The V and J genes are TRBV5-6 and TRBJ2-3; 7 bases are shared with TRBD2. V lost 6 bases to trimming and J lost 3 bases; unmatched junction nucleotides: 13. This CDR3 is 16 amino acids long. CDR1 is SGHDT and CDR2 is YYEEEE in the germline V gene. CDR3 loop: CASNFDRGDVTDTQYF. The DNA of the CDR3 is TGTGCCAGCAACTTTGACCGGGGGGACGTAACAGATACGCAGTATTTT.

A few counts support this clone. The chain links TRBV5-1 to TRBJ1-2, with D possibly being TRBD1 (5 bases). V was trimmed by 2 bases and J by 8 bases, leaving 16 bases between them. Per the germline V gene, CDR1 is SGHRS and CDR2 is YFSETQ. The length of the CDR3 is 14 residues. The CDR3 bases are TGCGCCAGCAGCTTTGTGGGGGGGGGAGACGGCTACACCTTC. It specifies CASSFVGGGDGYTF.

The V and J genes are TRBV2 and TRBJ2-3; 8 bases are a match to TRBD2. CDR1 is SNHLY, CDR2 FYNNEI, per germline. The J segment lost 3 bases and the V segment lost 2 bases, leaving 7 bases of the junction unmatched. The CDR3 runs 16 residues. CDR3 nucleotide sequence: TGTGCCAGCAGTGAACCCCAGCGGGGGCTGACAGATACGCAGTATTTT. It is translated as CASSEPQRGLTDTQYF.

This clone has a handful of counts. The chain carries TRBV19 and TRBJ1-2, with 8 bases that match TRBD1. CDR1 and CDR2 (germline): LNHDA, SQIVND (reference sequence). The CDR3 extends over 14 amino acids. V was clipped by 5 bases and J by 0 bases; unmatched bases: 2. The CDR3 DNA reads as TGTGCCAGTAGTCGACAGGGGACTAACTATGGCTACACCTTC. Translated: CASSRQGTNYGYTF.

This rearrangement joins TRBV19 to TRBJ2-1, with TRBD1 matching over 8 bases. The CDR3 consists of 16 residues. Trimming removed 0 bases from V and 7 bases from J; junction bases left unmatched: 8. Germline-derived CDR1 and CDR2 are LNHDA and SQIVND (reference sequence). The CDR3 sequence: CASSIETSRTGNEQFF. The CDR3 bases are TGTGCCAGTAGTATAGAAACCTCCAGGACAGGGAATGAGCAGTTCTTC.

The chain joins TRBV4-1 to TRBJ2-5; 7 nucleotides line up with TRBD2. Germline lookup yields CDR1 MGHRA and CDR2 YSYEKL. The CDR3 totals 16 residues. With 4 bases clipped from V and 9 bases from J, the junction kept 17 bases outside the gene matches. CDR3 nucleotides: TGCGCCAGCAGCCGTCTTAGTAGCGGGCTCAAATCGGCCCAGTACTTC. It specifies CASSRLSSGLKSAQYF.

Turning to this clone: Other DNA sequences in the same sample also yield this CDR3. This rearrangement joins TRBV7-2 to TRBJ2-5, with 7 bases aligning to TRBD2. The germline V gene has CDR1 SGHTA and CDR2 FQGNSA. The CDR3 length is 14 residues. Losses at the gene ends were 1 base for V and 4 bases for J; bases not matched to a gene: 3. CDR3 bases: TGTGCCAGCAGCTTAGGGGGAGGGCGAGAGACCCAGTACTTC. Translating it yields CASSLGGGRETQYF. The whole variable domain, filled in from reference TRBV7-2 and TRBJ2-5, reads GAGVSQSPSNKVTEKGKDVELRCDPISGHTALYWYRQSLGQGLEFLIYFQGNSAPDKSGLPSDRFSAERTGGSVSTLTIQRTQQEDSAVYLCASSLGGGRETQYFGPGTRLLVL.

The chain employs TRBV18 and TRBJ2-5, with 10 bases lining up with TRBD1. V trimming: 3 bases; J trimming: 4 bases; junction bases outside the gene matches: 8. Germline lookup yields CDR1 KGHSH and CDR2 LQKENI. The CDR3 consists of 16 residues. The CDR3: CASSPAKTGGGETQYF. The CDR3 bases are TGTGCCAGCTCACCCGCTAAGACAGGGGGCGGAGAGACCCAGTACTTC.

The table lists this clone with a count of one. The V and J genes are TRBV6-6 and TRBJ2-5; possibly TRBD2 for D (5 bases). Germline V gene data show CDR1 as MNHNY and CDR2 as SVGAGI (reference sequence). Trimming took off 4 bases at V and 2 bases at J, with 11 bases between the two ends. The CDR3 sequence is 14 residues long. The CDR3 is CASSSDLSQETQYF. Written as DNA, the CDR3 is TGTGCCAGCAGTTCGGACTTATCTCAAGAGACCCAGTACTTC.

This clone was found a few times. The rearrangement uses TRBV27 and TRBJ2-5; 13 bases fit TRBD2. The CDR3 sequence is 15 residues long. Germline CDR1 is MNHEY and CDR2 is SMNVEV (reference sequence). Trimming at V came to 4 bases and at J to 5 bases, leaving 4 bases not matched to a gene. The CDR3 DNA sequence: TGTGCCAGCAGTTCTACTAGCGGGGGGGTTGAGACCCAGTACTTC. Protein: CASSSTSGGVETQYF.

The CDR3 sequence: CASSRGQEYTQYF. In DNA, the CDR3 is TGTGCCAGCAGTCGAGGACAGGAGTATACGCAGTATTTT. The rearrangement uses TRBV6-6 and TRBJ2-3, with TRBD1 matching 7 bases. Germline V gene sequence: CDR1 MNHNY, CDR2 SVGAGI (reference sequence). CDR3 length equals 13 residues. J gave up 7 bases and V 5 bases, and 6 bases lay outside the gene matches.

The gene calls are TRBV21-1 and TRBJ2-7; TRBD2 was called by the table and not checked on the DNA. TRBV21-1 is noted as a pseudogene. The CDR3 is 14 residues long. The CDR3 is CASMKRGLSYEQYF. CDR3 sequence (DNA): TGTGCCAGCATGAAGCGGGGCCTCTCTTACGAGCAGTACTTC.

Many counts were recorded for this clone. The gene calls are TRBV18 and TRBJ2-2, with 7 positions matching TRBD2. This CDR3 region has 16 residues. V shed 3 bases and J 5 bases; nucleotides not matched to a gene: 9. CDR1 and CDR2 from the germline V gene are KGHSH and LQKENI. The CDR3 sequence: CASSPSAGSRTGELFF. The CDR3 nucleotides are TGTGCCAGCTCACCTTCAGCGGGGTCAAGGACCGGGGAGCTGTTTTTT.

This clone was recorded a few times. The rearrangement links TRBV5-4 to TRBJ2-5; D is unresolved. Trimming took off 0 bases at V and 5 bases at J, with 8 bases between the two ends. This CDR3 has 13 residues. CDR1 is SGHNT and CDR2 is YYREEE in the germline V gene (reference sequence). CDR3 bases: TGTGCCAGCAGCTTGGCTATACGGGAGACCCAGTACTTC. Translating gives CASSLAIRETQYF.

This clone was seen more than once but under ten times. The chain combines TRBV18 with TRBJ2-2, with 8 bases identical to TRBD1. J was trimmed by 1 base and V by 2 bases; bases with no gene match: 0. This CDR3 region has 15 residues. From germline, CDR1 is KGHSH and CDR2 LQKENI. This CDR3 is CASSPGTGNTGELFF. The CDR3 DNA is TGTGCCAGCTCACCAGGGACAGGGAACACCGGGGAGCTGTTTTTT.

This clone was observed a few times. The chain carries TRBV9 and TRBJ2-1, with 7 bases that match TRBD2. The germline V gene has CDR1 SGDLS and CDR2 YYNGEE. Germline trimming cut 0 bases from V and 10 bases from J; bases unmatched to any gene: 4. There are 13 residues in the CDR3. CDR3 nucleotide sequence: TGTGCCAGCAGCGTAGACCCTAGCGGCGAGCAGTTCTTC. Its protein product is CASSVDPSGEQFF.

A few counts support this clone. The genes are TRBV7-2 and TRBJ2-7; TRBD2 matches 9 bases. Trimming cost V 6 bases and J 1 base; bases outside gene matches: 4. The CDR3 consists of 14 residues. Germline values: CDR1 SGHTA, CDR2 FQGNSA. The DNA of the CDR3 is TGTGCCAGCAGTCGTAGCGGGGGTTCCTACGAGCAGTACTTC. Protein product: CASSRSGGSYEQYF.

The J gene is TRBJ1-1, the V gene TRBV4-3; weak D call: TRBD1 (5 bases). Per the germline V gene, CDR1 is LGHNA and CDR2 is YSLEER. This CDR3 has 17 residues. V lost 0 bases to trimming and J lost 0 bases, with 14 bases between them. As DNA, the CDR3 is TGCGCCAGCAGCCAAGATCCCAGACAGAGAATGAACACTGAAGCTTTCTTT. Its translation: CASSQDPRQRMNTEAFF.

The rearrangement links TRBV7-9 to TRBJ1-2; weak D call: TRBD1 (6 bases). The V gene's germline CDR1 is SEHNR and CDR2 FQNEAQ (reference sequence). V lost 5 bases, J lost 8 bases, and 21 bases lay in between. This CDR3 has 15 amino acids. Here the CDR3 DNA reads TGTGCCAGCAGCGAAGATGGGGGCGCGGTTGAAGGCTACACCTTC. Translating gives CASSEDGGAVEGYTF.

The genes are TRBV27 and TRBJ1-5, with D possibly being TRBD1 (5 bases). Germline-derived CDR1 and CDR2 are MNHEY and SMNVEV (reference sequence). This CDR3 spans 14 amino acids. The germline V and J ends were trimmed by 8 bases and 6 bases, with 17 bases remaining between them. The CDR3 sequence is CASSFAGGSQPQHF. CDR3 DNA: TGTGCCAGCTCCTTCGCGGGGGGAAGTCAGCCCCAGCATTTT.